These 2 T cell receptor beta chains share one sample of origin, sequenced in a study of blood T cell repertoires in COVID-19. Libraries were prepared by immunoSEQ multiplex PCR; TCRdb keeps only in-frame clonotypes and omits some of them. The sample lists roughly 250,000 clones; roughly 84% were seen once. Input material: peripheral blood. These receptors all stem from a human donor with COVID-19, enrolled during active disease. The donor label of this sample is uncertain.

This chain links TRBV19 with TRBJ2-3; 10 nucleotides match TRBD2. This CDR3 has 15 amino acids. V shed 7 bases and J 0 bases; nucleotides not matched to a gene: 4. The germline gives CDR1 LNHDA, CDR2 SQIVND (reference sequence). CDR3 sequence reads: CASITTSGSTDTQYF. The CDR3 DNA reads as TGTGCCAGTATTACGACTAGCGGGAGCACAGATACGCAGTATTTT.

The V gene is TRBV19, the J gene TRBJ1-1; D gene unclear. V lost 3 bases and J 5 bases, leaving 13 bases between the germline ends. CDR1 is LNHDA, CDR2 SQIVND, per germline (reference sequence). There are 14 residues in the CDR3. The CDR3: CASSIHSGGTEAFF. The CDR3 DNA sequence: TGTGCCAGTAGTATTCATAGTGGAGGAACTGAAGCTTTCTTT.